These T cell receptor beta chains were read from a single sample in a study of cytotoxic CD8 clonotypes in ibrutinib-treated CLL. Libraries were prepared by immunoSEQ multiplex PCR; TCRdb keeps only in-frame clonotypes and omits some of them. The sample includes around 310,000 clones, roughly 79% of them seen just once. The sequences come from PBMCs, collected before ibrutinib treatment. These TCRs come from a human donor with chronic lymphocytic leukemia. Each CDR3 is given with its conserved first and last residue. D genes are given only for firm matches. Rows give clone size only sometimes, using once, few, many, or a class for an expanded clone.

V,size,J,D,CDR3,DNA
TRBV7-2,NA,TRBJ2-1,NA,CASSLRRGIRDEQFF,TGTGCCAGCAGCTTAAGGAGGGGAATACGGGATGAGCAGTTCTTC
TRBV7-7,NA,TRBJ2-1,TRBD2,CASSPGLAGVGEQFF,TGTGCCAGCAGCCCAGGACTAGCGGGAGTGGGTGAGCAGTTCTTC
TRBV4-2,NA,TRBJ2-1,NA,CASSQIGGRASEYNEQFF,TGTGCCAGCAGCCAGATTGGTGGTAGGGCTAGCGAATACAATGAGCAGTTCTTC
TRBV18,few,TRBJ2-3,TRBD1,CASSPRQGTTDTQYF,TGTGCCAGCTCACCAAGACAGGGGACCACAGATACGCAGTATTTT
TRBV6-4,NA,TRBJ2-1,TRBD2,CASSEGLAGKGYNEQFF,TGTGCCAGCAGTGAGGGACTAGCGGGTAAAGGATACAATGAGCAGTTCTTC
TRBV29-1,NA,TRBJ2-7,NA,CSTLVAGTYEQYF,TGCAGCACTTTGGTGGCGGGGACCTACGAGCAGTACTTC
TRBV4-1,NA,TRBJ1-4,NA,CASSQSVSPIVEKLFF,TGCGCCAGCAGCCAGTCAGTAAGTCCGATAGTTGAAAAACTGTTTTTT
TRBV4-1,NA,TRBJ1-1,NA,CASSQVRPDTEAFF,TGCGCCAGCAGCCAAGTCCGACCGGACACTGAAGCTTTCTTT
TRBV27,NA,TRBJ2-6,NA,CASSLVSGANVLTF,TGTGCCAGCAGTTTAGTATCTGGGGCCAACGTCCTGACTTTC
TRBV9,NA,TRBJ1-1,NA,CASSAQVNTEAFF,TGTGCCAGCAGCGCACAGGTTAACACTGAAGCTTTCTTT
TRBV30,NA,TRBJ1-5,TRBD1,CAWSRDRGRQPQHF,TGTGCCTGGAGTAGGGACAGGGGGAGACAGCCCCAGCATTTT
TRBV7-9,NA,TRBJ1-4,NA,CASSPGMNFNEKLFF,TGTGCCAGCAGCCCAGGAATGAACTTTAATGAAAAACTGTTTTTT
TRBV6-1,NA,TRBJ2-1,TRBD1,CASRKGDRNNEQFF,TGTGCCAGCAGGAAGGGGGACAGGAATAATGAGCAGTTCTTC
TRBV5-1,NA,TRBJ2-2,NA,CASSLGGLGTGELFF,TGCGCCAGCAGCTTGGGCGGACTCGGCACCGGGGAGCTGTTTTTT
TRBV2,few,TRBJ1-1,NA,CASSRMGENTEAFF,TGTGCCAGCAGTCGAATGGGGGAGAACACTGAAGCTTTCTTT
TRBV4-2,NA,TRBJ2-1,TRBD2,CASSRVAGANNEQFF,TGTGCCAGCAGCCGAGTAGCGGGAGCGAACAATGAGCAGTTCTTC
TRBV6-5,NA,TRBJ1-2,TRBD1,CASRKQGADYGYTF,TGTGCCAGCAGAAAACAGGGGGCCGACTATGGCTACACCTTC
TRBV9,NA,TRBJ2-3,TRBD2,CASSVREADTQYF,TGTGCCAGCAGCGTACGGGAGGCAGATACGCAGTATTTT
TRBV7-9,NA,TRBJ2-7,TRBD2,CASSSSGSEQYF,TGTGCCAGCAGCTCTAGCGGGAGCGAGCAGTACTTC
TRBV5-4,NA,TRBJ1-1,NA,CASSLVTGPGAAFF,TGTGCCAGCAGCTTGGTGACGGGCCCTGGAGCAGCTTTCTTT
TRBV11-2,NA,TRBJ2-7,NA,CASLRGGAPPEQYF,TGTGCCAGCTTGCGAGGGGGGGCCCCACCCGAGCAGTACTTC
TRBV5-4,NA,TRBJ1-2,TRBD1,CASRPDRGPGYTF,TGTGCCAGCAGACCGGACAGGGGGCCTGGCTACACCTTC
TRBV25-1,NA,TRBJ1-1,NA,CASSEQDGFRDRTEAFF,TGTGCCAGCAGTGAACAAGACGGTTTTCGGGATCGGACTGAAGCTTTCTTT
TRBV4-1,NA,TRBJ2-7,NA,CASSQDGSQGIFGAEQYF,TGCGCCAGCAGCCAAGATGGATCCCAGGGGATTTTCGGCGCCGAGCAGTACTTC
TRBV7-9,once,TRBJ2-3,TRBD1,CASSLEGQGSSRDTQYF,TGTGCCAGCAGCTTAGAAGGACAGGGAAGTAGCAGGGATACGCAGTATTTT
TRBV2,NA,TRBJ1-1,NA,CASSEVPRGAHTEAFF,TGTGCCAGCAGTGAAGTGCCTCGAGGGGCGCACACTGAAGCTTTCTTT
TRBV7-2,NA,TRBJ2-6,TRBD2,CASTHLRTSGSSGANVLTF,TGTGCCAGCACCCATCTGAGGACTAGCGGGAGTTCTGGGGCCAACGTCCTGACTTTC
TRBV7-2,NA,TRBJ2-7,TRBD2,CASSPQTSALLEQYF,TGTGCCAGCAGCCCTCAGACTAGCGCCTTGTTAGAGCAGTACTTC
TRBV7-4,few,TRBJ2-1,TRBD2,CASSLESRAGDSYNEQFF,TGTGCCAGCAGCTTAGAGAGTAGGGCGGGAGACTCCTACAATGAGCAGTTCTTC
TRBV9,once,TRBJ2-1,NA,CASSVQWGSSYSYNEQFF,TGTGCCAGCAGCGTCCAGTGGGGGTCGAGCTACTCCTACAATGAGCAGTTCTTC
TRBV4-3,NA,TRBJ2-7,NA,CASSQTTGLSYEQYF,TGCGCCAGCAGCCAAACGACGGGACTCTCCTACGAGCAGTACTTC
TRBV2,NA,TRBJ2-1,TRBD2,CASRVAGDSYNEQFF,TGTGCCAGCAGAGTAGCGGGAGACTCCTACAATGAGCAGTTCTTC
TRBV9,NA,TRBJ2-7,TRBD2,CASSVAERYSGTSYEQYF,TGTGCCAGCAGCGTAGCTGAGCGCTATAGCGGGACTTCCTACGAGCAGTACTTC
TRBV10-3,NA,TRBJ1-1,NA,CAIRTDEMNTEAFF,TGTGCCATCAGGACGGATGAAATGAACACTGAAGCTTTCTTT
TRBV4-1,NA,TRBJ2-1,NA,CASSQGHMSSYNEQFF,TGCGCCAGCAGCCAAGGGCACATGAGCTCCTACAATGAGCAGTTCTTC
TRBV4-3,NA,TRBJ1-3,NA,CASSQGLSSTGNTIYF,TGCGCCAGCAGCCAAGGTTTGAGTTCCACTGGAAACACCATATATTTT
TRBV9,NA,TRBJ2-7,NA,CASSPQVGGNEQYF,TGTGCCAGCAGCCCACAAGTGGGGGGTAACGAGCAGTACTTC
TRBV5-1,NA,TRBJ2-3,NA,CASSLQGTGTDTQYF,TGCGCCAGCAGCTTGCAGGGGACGGGGACAGATACGCAGTATTTT
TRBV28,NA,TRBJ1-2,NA,CASNTQTNYGYTF,TGTGCCAGCAACACCCAAACTAATTATGGCTACACCTTC
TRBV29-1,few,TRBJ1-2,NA,CSVDRWGHGYTF,TGCAGCGTTGATCGGTGGGGCCATGGCTACACCTTC
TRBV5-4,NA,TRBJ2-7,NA,CASSLTNSYEQYF,TGTGCCAGCAGCTTGACGAACTCCTACGAGCAGTACTTC
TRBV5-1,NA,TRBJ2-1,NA,CASADQGAYNEQFF,TGCGCCAGTGCTGACCAGGGCGCCTACAATGAGCAGTTCTTC
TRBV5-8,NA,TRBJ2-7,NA,CASSSTRWNSYEQYF,TGTGCCAGCAGCTCTACCAGGTGGAACTCCTACGAGCAGTACTTC
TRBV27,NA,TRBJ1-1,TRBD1,CASSLGSWAGGTEAFF,TGTGCCAGCAGTTTAGGCTCCTGGGCAGGGGGCACTGAAGCTTTCTTT
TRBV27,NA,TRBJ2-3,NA,CASSFASTDTQYF,TGTGCCAGCAGTTTTGCAAGCACAGATACGCAGTATTTT
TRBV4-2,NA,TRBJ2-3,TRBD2,CASSQGTSGPDTQYF,TGTGCCAGCAGCCAAGGGACTAGCGGTCCCGATACGCAGTATTTT
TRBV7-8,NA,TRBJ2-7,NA,CASSLFDEQYF,TGTGCCAGCAGCTTGTTCGACGAGCAGTACTTC
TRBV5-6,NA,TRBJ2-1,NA,CASSPHINSYNEQFF,TGTGCCAGCAGCCCCCACATCAACTCCTACAATGAGCAGTTCTTC
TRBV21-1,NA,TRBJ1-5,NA,CASSVPGQATSTYSNQPQHF,TGTGCCAGCAGCGTACCGGGACAGGCAACCAGTACATATAGCAATCAGCCCCAGCATTTT
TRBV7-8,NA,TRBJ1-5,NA,CASSSRGTYSNQPQHF,TGTGCCAGCAGCTCGAGAGGGACCTATAGCAATCAGCCCCAGCATTTT
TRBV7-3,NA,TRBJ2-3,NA,CASSSTATDTQYF,TGTGCCAGCAGCTCGACAGCCACAGATACGCAGTATTTT
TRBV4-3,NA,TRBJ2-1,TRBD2,CASSHRTSGRGDEQFF,TGCGCCAGCAGCCATCGAACTAGCGGGAGGGGCGATGAGCAGTTCTTC
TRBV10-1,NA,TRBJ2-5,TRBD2,CASSRAGGNQETQYF,TGCGCCAGCAGTAGGGCGGGAGGTAACCAAGAGACCCAGTACTTC
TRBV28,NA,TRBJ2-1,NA,CASSAAREQFF,TGTGCCAGCAGTGCTGCTAGGGAGCAGTTCTTC